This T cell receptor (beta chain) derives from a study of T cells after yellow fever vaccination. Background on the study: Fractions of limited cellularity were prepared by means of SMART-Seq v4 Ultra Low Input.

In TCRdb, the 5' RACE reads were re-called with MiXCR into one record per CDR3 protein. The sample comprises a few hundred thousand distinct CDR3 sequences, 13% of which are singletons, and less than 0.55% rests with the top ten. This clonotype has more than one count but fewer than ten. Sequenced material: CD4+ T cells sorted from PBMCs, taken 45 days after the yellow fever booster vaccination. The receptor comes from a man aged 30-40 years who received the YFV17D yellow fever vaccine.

CDR3 in amino acids: CASSLGGANEQFF. The CDR3 coding sequence is TGTGCCAGCAGCTTAGGGGGGGCTAATGAGCAGTTCTTC. This chain connects TRBV7-3 to TRBJ2-1, with D tentatively TRBD2 (7 bases). With 2 bases removed from V and 7 bases from J, the gap between germline ends came to 9 bases. Germline loops: CDR1 SGHTA, CDR2 FQGTGA. The CDR3 sequence is 13 residues long.